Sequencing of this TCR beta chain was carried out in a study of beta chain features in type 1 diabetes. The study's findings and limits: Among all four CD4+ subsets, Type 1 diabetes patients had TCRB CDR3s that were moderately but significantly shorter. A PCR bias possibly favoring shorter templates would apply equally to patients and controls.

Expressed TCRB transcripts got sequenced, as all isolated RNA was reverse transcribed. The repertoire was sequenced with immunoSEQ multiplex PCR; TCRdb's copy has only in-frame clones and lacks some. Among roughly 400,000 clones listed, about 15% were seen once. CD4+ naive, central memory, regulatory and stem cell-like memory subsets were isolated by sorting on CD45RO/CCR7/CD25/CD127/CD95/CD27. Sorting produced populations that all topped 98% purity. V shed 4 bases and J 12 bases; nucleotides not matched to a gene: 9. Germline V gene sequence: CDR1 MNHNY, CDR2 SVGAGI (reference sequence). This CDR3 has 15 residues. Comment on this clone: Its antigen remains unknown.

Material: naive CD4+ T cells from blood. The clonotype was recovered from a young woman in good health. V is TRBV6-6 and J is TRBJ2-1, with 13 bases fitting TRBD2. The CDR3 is CASSSRLAGGNVQFF. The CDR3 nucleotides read TGTGCCAGCAGTTCCCGACTAGCGGGAGGAAACGTGCAGTTCTTC.